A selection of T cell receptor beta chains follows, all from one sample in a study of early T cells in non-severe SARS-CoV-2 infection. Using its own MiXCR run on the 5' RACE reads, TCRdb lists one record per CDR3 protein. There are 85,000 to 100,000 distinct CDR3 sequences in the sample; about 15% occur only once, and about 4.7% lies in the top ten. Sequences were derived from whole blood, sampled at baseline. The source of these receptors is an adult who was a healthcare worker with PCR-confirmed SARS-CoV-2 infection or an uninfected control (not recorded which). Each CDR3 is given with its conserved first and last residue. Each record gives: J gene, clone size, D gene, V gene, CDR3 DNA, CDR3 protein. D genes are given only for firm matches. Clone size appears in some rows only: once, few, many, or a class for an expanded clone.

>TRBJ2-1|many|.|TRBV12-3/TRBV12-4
TGTGCCAGCAGCCCACTTAAGGCCATCCCGCCTCAGTTCTTC
CASSPLKAIPPQFF
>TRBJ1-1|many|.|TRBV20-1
TGCAGTGCTCGGAAAAGGGGCCAGACAGTCACTGAAGCTTTCTTT
CSARKRGQTVTEAFF
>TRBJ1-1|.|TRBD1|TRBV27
TGTGCCAGCAGTTTATTATCAGGGGGCACTGAAGCTTTCTTT
CASSLLSGGTEAFF
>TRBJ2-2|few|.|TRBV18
TGTGCCAGCTCGTATGACCGTGGGGGCGCTGGCGGGGAGCTGTTTTTT
CASSYDRGGAGGELFF
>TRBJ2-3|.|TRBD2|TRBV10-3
TGTGCCATCTCCGGTCAGACTACCACCGAGACTAGCGGGAGGGACCCAGATACGCAGTATTTT
CAISGQTTTETSGRDPDTQYF
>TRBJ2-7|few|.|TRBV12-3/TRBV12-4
TGTGCCAGCAGTTTAAGTGGGAGCGGCTACGAGCAGTACTTC
CASSLSGSGYEQYF
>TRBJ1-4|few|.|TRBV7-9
TGTGCCAGCACCTTGTGGGGGGCTAATGAAAAACTGTTTTTT
CASTLWGANEKLFF
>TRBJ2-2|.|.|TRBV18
TGTGCCAGCTCACCACGTCCCCAGGGTGATACCGGGGAGCTGTTTTTT
CASSPRPQGDTGELFF
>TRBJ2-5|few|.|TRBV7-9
TGTGCCAGCAGTCTCTTGAATCGACCTGGAGAGACCCAGTACTTC
CASSLLNRPGETQYF
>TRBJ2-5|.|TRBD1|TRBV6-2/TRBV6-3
TGTGCCAGCAGTCAGTCAGGGGGCCAAGAGACCCAGTACTTC
CASSQSGGQETQYF
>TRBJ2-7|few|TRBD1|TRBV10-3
TGTGCCATCAGTGAGAGGGACAGGGGCGGCGAGCAGTACTTC
CAISERDRGGEQYF
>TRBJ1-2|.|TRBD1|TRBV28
TGTGCCAGCAGTCCACTCACAGGGGTCTATGGCTACACCTTC
CASSPLTGVYGYTF
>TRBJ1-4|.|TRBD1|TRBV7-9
TGTGCCAGCAGCTTATACAGGGGAGGACTGCATGAAAAACTGTTTTTT
CASSLYRGGLHEKLFF
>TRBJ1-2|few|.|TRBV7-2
TGTGCCAGCAGCTTATCAGGGGCTCGCTATGGCTACACCTTC
CASSLSGARYGYTF
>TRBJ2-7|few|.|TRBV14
TGTGCCAGCAGCTTGCGACTCCGAGCCTACGAGCAGTACTTC
CASSLRLRAYEQYF
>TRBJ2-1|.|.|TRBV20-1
TGCAGTGCCCCTACGTACAGGGAACATGAGCAGTTCTTC
CSAPTYREHEQFF
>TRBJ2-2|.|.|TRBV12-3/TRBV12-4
TGTGCCAGCGGGAGGTTTGGGGCCGGGGAGCTGTTTTTT
CASGRFGAGELFF
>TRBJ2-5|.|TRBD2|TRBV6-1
TGTGCCAGCAGTATAGCGGGAGGGGCGGAGACCCAGTACTTC
CASSIAGGAETQYF
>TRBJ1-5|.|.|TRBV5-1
TGCGCCAGCAGCCCATTTCGGGCGCCCCAGCATTTT
CASSPFRAPQHF
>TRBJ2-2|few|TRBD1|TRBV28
TGTGCCAGCAAACAGGGGTACACCGGGGAGCTGTTTTTT
CASKQGYTGELFF
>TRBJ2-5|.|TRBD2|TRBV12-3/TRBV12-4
TGTGCCAGCAGAGGCCATCTAGCGGGAGAACGGGAGACCCAGTACTTC
CASRGHLAGERETQYF
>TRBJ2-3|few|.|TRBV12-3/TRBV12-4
TGTGCCAGCAGTTTACTTCGAAGGGATACGCAGTATTTT
CASSLLRRDTQYF
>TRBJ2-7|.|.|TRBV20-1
TGCAGTGCTCGGGGCCTTACACAAGGCTCCTACGAGCAGTACTTC
CSARGLTQGSYEQYF
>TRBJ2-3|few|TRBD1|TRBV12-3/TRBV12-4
TGTGCCAGCAGTAACTCCGGGACAGGGAAGAGAAATACGCAGTATTTT
CASSNSGTGKRNTQYF
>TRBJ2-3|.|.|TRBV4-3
TGCGCCAGCAGCCAGGCTCTAGCTTTAGATACGCAGTATTTT
CASSQALALDTQYF
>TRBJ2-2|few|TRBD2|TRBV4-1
TGCGCCAGCAGCCAAGAGGCTAGCGGGAGGCCGGACGGGGAGCTGTTTTTT
CASSQEASGRPDGELFF
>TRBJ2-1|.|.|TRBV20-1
TGCAGTGCTAGAGATCCAGCTGCCTACGAGCAGTTCTTC
CSARDPAAYEQFF
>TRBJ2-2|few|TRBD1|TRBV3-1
TGTGCCAGCAGCCGAACAGGGGGCGTCGGCACCGGGGAGCTGTTTTTT
CASSRTGGVGTGELFF
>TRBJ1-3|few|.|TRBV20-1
TGCAGTGCTAGGGCTGGACAGTCTGGAAACACCATATATTTT
CSARAGQSGNTIYF
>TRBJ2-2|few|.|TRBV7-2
TGTGCCAGCAGCTTGGAGCGGACGGCGAACACCGGGGAGCTGTTTTTT
CASSLERTANTGELFF
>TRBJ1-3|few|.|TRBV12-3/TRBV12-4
TGTGCCAGCAGTTTAGGGCAGACCTCTGGAAACACCATATATTTT
CASSLGQTSGNTIYF
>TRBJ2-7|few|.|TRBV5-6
TGTGCCAGCAGCTTGGACGGGGGAGCCGCCTACGAGCAGTACTTC
CASSLDGGAAYEQYF
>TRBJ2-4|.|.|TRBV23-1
TGCGCCAGCAGTCAATCGCGCCCAGGGAAGCCAAAAAACATTCAGTACTTC
CASSQSRPGKPKNIQYF
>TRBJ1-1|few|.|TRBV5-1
TGCGCCAGCAGCTTGGTCGACCCCCTAAGGGACACTGAAGCTTTCTTT
CASSLVDPLRDTEAFF
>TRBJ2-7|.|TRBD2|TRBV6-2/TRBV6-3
TGTGCCCCCCCGGGCGGGAGCTCCTACGAGCAGTACTTC
CAPPGGSSYEQYF
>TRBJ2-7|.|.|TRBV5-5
TGTGCCAGCACGGGGAGCGGGCCCCACTACGAGCAGTACTTC
CASTGSGPHYEQYF
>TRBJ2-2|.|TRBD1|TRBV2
TGTGCCAGCGGAGGACAGGGGACCGGGGAGCTGTTTTTT
CASGGQGTGELFF
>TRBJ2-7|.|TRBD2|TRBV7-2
TGTGCCAGCAGCTATAACCCGGGACTACGCTACGAGCAGTACTTC
CASSYNPGLRYEQYF
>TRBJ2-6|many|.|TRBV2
TGTGCCAGCAGCGACGGACAGCCCGGGGCCAACGTCCTGACTTTC
CASSDGQPGANVLTF
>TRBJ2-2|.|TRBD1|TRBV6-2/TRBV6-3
TGTGCCAGCAGTTACTGGGACAGGGGGGAGCTGTTTTTT
CASSYWDRGELFF
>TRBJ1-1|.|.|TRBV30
TGTGCCTGGACATCCGGGACAGAAGCTTTCTTT
CAWTSGTEAFF
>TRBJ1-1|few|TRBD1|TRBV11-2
TGTGCCAGCAGCTTAACAGGGGGCAGGACTGAAGCTTTCTTT
CASSLTGGRTEAFF
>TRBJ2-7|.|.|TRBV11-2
TGTGCCAGCAGCTTCGGCTTGACAGGGACTCTCGAGCAGTACTTC
CASSFGLTGTLEQYF
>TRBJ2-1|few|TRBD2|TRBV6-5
TGTGCCAGCAGTTCCCAGGGAGTAGCGGGAGGACTGAATGAGCAGTTCTTC
CASSSQGVAGGLNEQFF
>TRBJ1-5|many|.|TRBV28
TGTGCCAGCAGTCCAGACAGGAACAATCAGCCCCAGCATTTT
CASSPDRNNQPQHF
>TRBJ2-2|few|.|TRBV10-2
TGCGCCAGCAGTGACCAACTACCCAACACCGGGGAGCTGTTTTTT
CASSDQLPNTGELFF
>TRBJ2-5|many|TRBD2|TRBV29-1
TGCAGCGTCGTATCTAGCGGCCAAGAGACCCAGTACTTC
CSVVSSGQETQYF
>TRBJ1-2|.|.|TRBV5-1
TGCGCCAGCAGCTTCGGTAGAGACTATGGCTACACCTTC
CASSFGRDYGYTF
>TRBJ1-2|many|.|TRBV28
TGTGCCAGCAGTTCGCTCAGGGGTGATGGCTACACCTTC
CASSSLRGDGYTF
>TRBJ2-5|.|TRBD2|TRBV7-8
TGTGCCAGCAGCCCAGCATGGACTAGCGGGCCGGCCCTCCAAGAGACCCAGTACTTC
CASSPAWTSGPALQETQYF
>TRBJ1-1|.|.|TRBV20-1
TGCAGTGCCAAACAGGGCGGCACTGAAGCTTTCTTT
CSAKQGGTEAFF
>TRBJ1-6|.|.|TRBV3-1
TGTGCCAGCAGCCTCTCCCAGAGCGCACCCCTCCACTTT
CASSLSQSAPLHF
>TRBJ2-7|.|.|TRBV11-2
TGTGCCAGCAGCTTCGCGGGGTCTGTCGCCTACGAGCAGTACTTC
CASSFAGSVAYEQYF